This T cell receptor beta chain originates from a study of blood T cell repertoires in COVID-19 (dated by TCRdb to 2020 to 2022). Study-level background: Samples from collaborators originated in the United States, Italy and Spain and spanned both the acute and convalescent phases of COVID-19. The material from the prospective study consisted of cDNA or gDNA derived from T cells, B-cell-depleted T cells, or PBMCs. Subjects who had been exposed to COVID-19, were actively infected with it, or had recovered from it provided the deeply sampled blood TCRbeta repertoires that made up the dataset. The repertoires were released in a freely available public database intended as a resource for research on the immune response to SARS-CoV-2. The samples were drawn from the first 160 participants of the ongoing ImmuneRACE study and from 950 to 1,500 subjects provided by 6 global collaborators. Sample metadata almost always included a de-identified subject ID, COVID-19 status, age in years and sex. Where HLA class I and class II types were available, the types were taken from metadata supplied by the sample provider, not from assay-based typing.

Study-level results and caveats: The amount of clinical and demographic metadata varied by source and participant and was provided uncurated.

The immunoSEQ Assay, a bias-controlled multiplex PCR, was used to amplify TCRbeta CDR3 regions from genomic DNA. The original methods were these. The number of nucleated cells in each sample was estimated by amplification of reference gene primers within the assay. To quantify the absolute abundance of each unique TCRbeta CDR3 rearrangement, sequence reads were collapsed and filtered. Productive Simpson clonality was computed per sample as the square root of Simpson's diversity index over productive rearrangements. This is the immuneACCESS table as TCRdb keeps it, with only in-frame sequences that have V and J called. A part of the clones is gone; compared with another copy, unresolved V genes explain less than half, and the rest is unexplained. Clone size and the V and J calls come from that table; the DNA yielded D and trimming. For this sample the table gives hundreds of thousands of clones, of which around 89% were detected only once. Of the sample, over 7.5% falls within the top ten clones.

Via the germline V gene, CDR1 is SGHVS and CDR2 FNYEAQ. The junction carries 19 bases between V and J, which are trimmed by 1 base and 1 base respectively. Its CDR3 holds 18 amino acids, cysteine through phenylalanine. Here the CDR3 DNA is all that survives: 54 bases in frame from base 1. Participants in the prospective study were aged about 18 to 100 years, lived in 20 to 30 United States geographic areas, and enrolled through a virtual design. In the prospective study, cohorts were assigned on the basis of participant-reported clinical history obtained from a screening survey and a study questionnaire. Recovered participants in ImmuneRACE Cohort 3 were defined by two consecutive negative NP/OP PCR tests, clearance by a healthcare professional, or resolution of symptoms. In the prospective study, mobile phlebotomists collected whole blood, serum and a nasopharyngeal or oropharyngeal swab from each participant. Over a 2-month period, participants in the prospective study had the option of providing additional blood draws and questionnaires. Prospective study blood samples were shipped either frozen or at room temperature before DNA extraction.

A remark on this clone: This receptor's antigen is unknown. The record has no base qualities; no much larger clone is one base away.

Material for sequencing was PBMCs or T cells enriched from blood (not recorded which). The rearranged chain carries TRBV7-6 and TRBJ1-2; a weak D assignment points to TRBD1 (6 bases agree). This receptor was taken from a man aged 40-50 years who had recovered from COVID-19. The nucleotide sequence is TGTGCCAGCAGCTTAGGTTCGGGGGGCGCTCCCCTTAACTATGGCTACACCTTC. This sequence encodes CASSLGSGGAPLNYGYTF.